This TCR beta chain originates from a study of T cell clonality in common variable immunodeficiency (dated by TCRdb to the mid-2010s). What the study reported, not specific to this receptor: CVID subjects shared fewer TCRbeta clones with each other than healthy controls did (p < 0.0001). Fewer deletions and N-nucleotide insertions were reportedly observed in CVID TCRbeta sequences, and highly modified clones with 13 or more V deletions were reportedly absent from CVID TCRbeta sequences. Even though DNA input was the same, control samples had an average of around 75,000 unique sequences each, compared with 30,000 to 40,000 in CVID samples. Increased TCRbeta clonality was found in CVID subjects compared with healthy controls (t-test p = 0.018), with the increase being most characteristic of about a third of subjects. Correlations between repertoire features and clinical complications were limited by patient heterogeneity within the CVID cohort. It was noted by the authors that sequencing of the repertoires of T cell subpopulations would be needed to clarify the cause of the increased clonality in CVID.

For sequencing input, CVID and control samples contributed equivalent amounts of genomic DNA. For every sample, a 60 bp segment covering the rearranged TCRbeta CDR3 region was amplified and then sequenced. The immunoSEQ assay, a bias-corrected multiplex PCR combined with high-throughput sequencing, was used to amplify TCRbeta. The source study handled its data this way. Every unique nucleotide sequence was considered a clone and was annotated with V, D and J genes, copy number and frequency. Sequences were labeled productive if in frame, and non-productive if out of frame or containing stop codons. As previously described, Shannon's entropy was used to calculate clonality. Mean CDR3 Kyte-Doolittle hydropathy was derived from the predicted amino acid sequences of productive clones. Hierarchical clustering of scaled V gene usage was performed with the R hclust function using Manhattan distance and complete linkage. Clone sharing by CDR3 amino acid sequence was assessed by resampling 12 repertoires per group over 100 rounds. The repertoires were searched for around 72 published EBV-specific and almost 250 published CMV-specific TCRbeta sequences. Analysis left out two CVID samples that produced under 10,000 sequences, so roughly 45 CVID repertoires remained. TCRdb stores this immuneACCESS table with in-frame sequences only. Part of the clones is absent; in the studies checked, under half of the shortfall reflects unresolved V genes, and no reason is known for the rest. Clone size and V and J calls were adopted from that table, with D and trimming inferred from the DNA. There are roughly 29,000 clones in this sample, and none of them is a singleton. The ten largest clonotypes hold around an eighth of the sample.

This clone has at least ten counts. There is no known antigen for this receptor. Read data end 3 residues before the CDR3 end; the end is taken from the germline J gene. The CDR3 runs 16 amino acids, cysteine and phenylalanine included. Shown are 39 bases from within the CDR3, in frame from base 1. Trimming takes 4 bases off V and 2 bases off J; junction bases not matched to a gene: 11. CDR1 SGHVS and CDR2 FNYEAQ were looked up in the germline V gene. Most CVID patients and most healthy controls were of Caucasian heritage. Heparinized peripheral whole blood samples of roughly 5 to 8.5 ml were obtained from each donor. Genomic DNA from adults with common variable immune deficiency (CVID) and from healthy adult controls was used for sequencing of TCRbeta CDR3 repertoires. A total of around 22 healthy adult volunteers (around 12 female and ten or so male; age range roughly 23 to 66 years, mean age approximately 35) were included in the control group. Diluted blood was density-centrifuged over Hypaque 1077 or Ficoll-Paque to isolate peripheral blood mononuclear cells. Genomic DNA was extracted from unsorted mononuclear cells by Qiagen column purification or by a centrifugation-based method.

This clonotype was obtained from a person aged 18 to 70 in good health. Sequencing was performed on peripheral blood mononuclear cells. Here the chain combines TRBV7-6 and TRBJ2-7; 7 bases in the middle match TRBD1. CDR3 bases read: TGTGCCAGCAGCTCCCACTTTGCGACAGGGCCCTACGAG. Its coded protein is CASSSHFATGPYE. The entire CDR3 protein is CASSSHFATGPYEQYF.